The clone carrying this T cell receptor (beta chain) was counted once. Its antigen remains unidentified. The data belong to a study of T cells in localized non-small cell lung cancer. General study findings and limits: A median of about 58 of the top 100 tumor clones appeared in adjacent lung, which was paired and uninvolved. Density of T cells in blood, when higher, went with longer overall survival. Uninvolved adjacent lung had higher T cell clonality than tumor and all other tissues.

This CDR3 region has 16 residues. The germline CDR1 and CDR2 sequences are MNHEY and SMNVEV (reference sequence). V was pared by 0 bases and J by 2 bases, with 2 bases of the junction left unmatched. The table came from immunoSEQ multiplex PCR; TCRdb's copy has only in-frame clones and leaves some out. The sample includes around 15,000 clones, around 83% of them seen just once. This sequence joins TRBV27 and TRBJ1-2, with 11 bases that match TRBD1. This receptor was identified in a woman between 35 and 70 years old with stage I lung adenocarcinoma. The specimen comprised peripheral blood, sampled before any cancer treatment. The CDR3 DNA reads as TGTGCCAGCAGTTTATCGGGACAGGGGGGCAACTATGGCTACACCTTC. Residues: CASSLSGQGGNYGYTF.